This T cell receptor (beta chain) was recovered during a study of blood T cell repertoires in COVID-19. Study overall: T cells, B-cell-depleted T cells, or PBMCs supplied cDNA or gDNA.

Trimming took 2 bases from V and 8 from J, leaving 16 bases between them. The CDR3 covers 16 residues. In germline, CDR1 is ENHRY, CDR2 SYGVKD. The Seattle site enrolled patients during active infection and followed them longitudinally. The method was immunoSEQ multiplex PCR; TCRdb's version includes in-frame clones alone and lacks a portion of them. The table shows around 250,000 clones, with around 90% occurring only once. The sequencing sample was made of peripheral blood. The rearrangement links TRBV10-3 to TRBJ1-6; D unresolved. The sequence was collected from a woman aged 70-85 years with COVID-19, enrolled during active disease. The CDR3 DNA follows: TGTGCCATCAGTGAGAGTAAGGTGACTGGTGATTCACCCCTCCACTTT. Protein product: CAISESKVTGDSPLHF.